This note documents a single TCR beta chain sequence. Its antigen is not known. This sample is part of a study of cytomegalovirus exposure and HLA in healthy donors. Broader study findings: There were some public TCRs occurring in many donors, but most TCR sequences were rare.

CDR1 GTSNPN and CDR2 SVGIG come from the germline V gene (reference sequence). After removal of 5 bases from V and 2 bases from J, the junction contained 2 bases not matched to a gene. CDR3 length: 14 residues. Profiling relied on immunoSEQ multiplex PCR, and the TCRdb table lists in-frame clones only, not all of them. Of approximately 180,000 clones in the sample, around nine tenths were seen once. What was sequenced was PBMCs. V gene TRBV30 combines with J gene TRBJ2-5, with 13 bases fitting TRBD2. This TCR was recovered from a woman aged 30 to 39 in good health and CMV-seronegative. The CDR3 DNA follows: TGTGCCTGGGGGACTAGCGGGGCACAAGAGACCCAGTACTTC. Residues: CAWGTSGAQETQYF.